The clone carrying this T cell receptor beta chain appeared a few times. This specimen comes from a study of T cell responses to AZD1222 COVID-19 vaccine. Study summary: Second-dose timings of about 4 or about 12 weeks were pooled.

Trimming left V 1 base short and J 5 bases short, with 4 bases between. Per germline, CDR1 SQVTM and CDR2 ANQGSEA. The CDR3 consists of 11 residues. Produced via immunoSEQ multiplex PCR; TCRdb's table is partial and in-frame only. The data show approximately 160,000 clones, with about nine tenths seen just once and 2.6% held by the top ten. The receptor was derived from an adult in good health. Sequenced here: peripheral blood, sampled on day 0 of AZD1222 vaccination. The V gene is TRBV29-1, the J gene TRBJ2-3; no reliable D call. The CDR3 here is CSVEVLDTQYF. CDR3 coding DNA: TGCAGCGTTGAAGTCCTAGATACGCAGTATTTT.